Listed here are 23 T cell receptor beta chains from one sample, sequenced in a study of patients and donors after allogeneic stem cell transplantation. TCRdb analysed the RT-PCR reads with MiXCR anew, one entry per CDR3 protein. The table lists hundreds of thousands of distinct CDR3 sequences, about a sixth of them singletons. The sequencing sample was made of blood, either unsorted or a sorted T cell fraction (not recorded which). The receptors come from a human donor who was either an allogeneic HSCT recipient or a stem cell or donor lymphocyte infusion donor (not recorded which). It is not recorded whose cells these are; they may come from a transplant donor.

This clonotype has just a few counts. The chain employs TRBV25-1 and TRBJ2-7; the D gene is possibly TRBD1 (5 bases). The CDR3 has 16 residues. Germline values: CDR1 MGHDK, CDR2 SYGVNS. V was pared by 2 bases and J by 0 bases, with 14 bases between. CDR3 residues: CASSEPDSPNSYEQYF. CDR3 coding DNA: TGTGCCAGCAGTGAACCCGACAGCCCGAACTCCTACGAGCAGTACTTC.

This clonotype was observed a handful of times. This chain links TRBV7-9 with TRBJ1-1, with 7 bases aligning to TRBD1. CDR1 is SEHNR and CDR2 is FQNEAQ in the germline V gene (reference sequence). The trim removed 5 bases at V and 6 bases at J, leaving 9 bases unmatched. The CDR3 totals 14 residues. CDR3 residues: CASSKTNRGPEAFF. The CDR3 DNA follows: TGTGCCAGCAGCAAAACCAACAGGGGCCCTGAAGCTTTCTTT.

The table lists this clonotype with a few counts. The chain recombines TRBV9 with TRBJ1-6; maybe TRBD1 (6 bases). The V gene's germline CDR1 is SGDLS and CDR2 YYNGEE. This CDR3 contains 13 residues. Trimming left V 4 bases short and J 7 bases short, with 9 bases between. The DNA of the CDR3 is TGTGCCAGCAGCTCTACAGGGAATTCACCCCTCCACTTT. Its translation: CASSSTGNSPLHF.

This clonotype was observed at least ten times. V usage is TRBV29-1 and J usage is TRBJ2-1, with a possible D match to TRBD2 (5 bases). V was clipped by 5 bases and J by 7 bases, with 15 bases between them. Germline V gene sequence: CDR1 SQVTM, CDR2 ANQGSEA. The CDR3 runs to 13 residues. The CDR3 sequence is CSVHRGSRNEQFF. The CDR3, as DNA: TGCAGCGTTCATCGGGGTAGTAGGAATGAGCAGTTCTTC.

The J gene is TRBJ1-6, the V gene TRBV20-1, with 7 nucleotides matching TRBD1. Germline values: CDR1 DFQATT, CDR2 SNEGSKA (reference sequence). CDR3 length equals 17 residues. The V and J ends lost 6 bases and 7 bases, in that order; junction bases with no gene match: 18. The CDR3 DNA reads TGCAGTGCCATCGACAGGGCCTTTAGTCGGGTAAATTCACCCCTCCACTTT. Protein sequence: CSAIDRAFSRVNSPLHF.

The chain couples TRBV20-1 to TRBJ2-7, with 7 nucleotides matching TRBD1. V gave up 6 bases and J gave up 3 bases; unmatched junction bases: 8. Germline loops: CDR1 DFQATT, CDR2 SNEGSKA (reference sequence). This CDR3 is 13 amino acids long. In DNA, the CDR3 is TGCAGTGCCCGACAGGGTAAGAGCTACGAGCAGTACTTC. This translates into CSARQGKSYEQYF.

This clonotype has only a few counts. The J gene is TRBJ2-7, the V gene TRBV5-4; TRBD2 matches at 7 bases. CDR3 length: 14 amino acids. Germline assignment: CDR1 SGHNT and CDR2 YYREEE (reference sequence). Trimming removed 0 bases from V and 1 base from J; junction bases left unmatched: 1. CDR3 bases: TGTGCCAGCAGCTTGGGAGCGGGGTCCTACGAGCAGTACTTC. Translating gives CASSLGAGSYEQYF.

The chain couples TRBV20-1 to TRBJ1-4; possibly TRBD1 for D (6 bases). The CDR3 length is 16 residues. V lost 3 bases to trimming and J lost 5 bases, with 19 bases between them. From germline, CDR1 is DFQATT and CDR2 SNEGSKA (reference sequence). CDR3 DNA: TGCAGTGCTAGCCCTGGACAGTTTGTTCCCAATGAAAAACTGTTTTTT. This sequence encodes CSASPGQFVPNEKLFF.

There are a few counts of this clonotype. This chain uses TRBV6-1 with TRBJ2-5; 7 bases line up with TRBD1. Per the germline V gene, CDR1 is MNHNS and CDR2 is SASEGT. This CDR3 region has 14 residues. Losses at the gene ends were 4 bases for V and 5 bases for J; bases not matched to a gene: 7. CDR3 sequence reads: CASSGQGSSETQYF. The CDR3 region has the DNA TGTGCCAGCAGTGGACAGGGCTCCTCGGAGACCCAGTACTTC.

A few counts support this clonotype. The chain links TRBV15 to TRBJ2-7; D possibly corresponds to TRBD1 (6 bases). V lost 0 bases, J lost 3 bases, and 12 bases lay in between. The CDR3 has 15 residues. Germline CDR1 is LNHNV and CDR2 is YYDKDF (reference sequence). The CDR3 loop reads CATSRDINRDYEQYF. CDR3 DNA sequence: TGTGCCACCAGCAGAGATATAAACAGGGACTACGAGCAGTACTTC.

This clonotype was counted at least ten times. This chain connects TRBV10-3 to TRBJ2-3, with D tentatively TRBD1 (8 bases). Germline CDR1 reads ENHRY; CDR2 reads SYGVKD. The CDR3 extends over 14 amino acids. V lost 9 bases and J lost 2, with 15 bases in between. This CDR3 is CAMGEGQVTDTQYF. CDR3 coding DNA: TGTGCCATGGGGGAGGGACAGGTCACAGATACGCAGTATTTT.

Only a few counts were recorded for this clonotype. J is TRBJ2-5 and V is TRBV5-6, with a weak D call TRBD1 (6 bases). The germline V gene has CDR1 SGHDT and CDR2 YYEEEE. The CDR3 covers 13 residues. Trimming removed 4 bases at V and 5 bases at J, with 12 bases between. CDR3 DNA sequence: TGTGCCAGCAGCCAAGACAGGAAGGAGACCCAGTACTTC. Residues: CASSQDRKETQYF.

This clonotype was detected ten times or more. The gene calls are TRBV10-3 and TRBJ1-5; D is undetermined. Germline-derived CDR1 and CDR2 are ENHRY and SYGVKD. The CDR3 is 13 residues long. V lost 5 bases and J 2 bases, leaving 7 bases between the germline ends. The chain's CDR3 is CAISIDRNQPQHF. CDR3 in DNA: TGTGCCATCAGTATCGATCGCAATCAGCCCCAGCATTTT.

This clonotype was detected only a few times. Here the CDR3 DNA reads TGTGCCAGCGCGGACAGGGCCTCCTACAATGAGCAGTTCTTC. Residues: CASADRASYNEQFF. The chain couples TRBV12-3 or TRBV12-4 to TRBJ2-1; 8 bases agree with TRBD1. J lost 0 bases, V lost 8 bases, and 3 bases had no gene match. CDR3 length: 14 amino acids.

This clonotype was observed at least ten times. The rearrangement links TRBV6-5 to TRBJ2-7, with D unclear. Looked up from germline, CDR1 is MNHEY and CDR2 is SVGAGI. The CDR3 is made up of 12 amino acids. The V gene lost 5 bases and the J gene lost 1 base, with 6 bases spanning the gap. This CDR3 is CASSDPSYEQYF. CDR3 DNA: TGTGCCAGCAGTGACCCTTCCTACGAGCAGTACTTC.

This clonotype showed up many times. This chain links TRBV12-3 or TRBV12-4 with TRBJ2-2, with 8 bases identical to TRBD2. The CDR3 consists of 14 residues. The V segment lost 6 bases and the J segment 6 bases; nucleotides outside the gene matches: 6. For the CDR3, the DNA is TGTGCCAGCAGGACTAGCGCGAGAGCCGGGGAGCTGTTTTTT. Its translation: CASRTSARAGELFF.

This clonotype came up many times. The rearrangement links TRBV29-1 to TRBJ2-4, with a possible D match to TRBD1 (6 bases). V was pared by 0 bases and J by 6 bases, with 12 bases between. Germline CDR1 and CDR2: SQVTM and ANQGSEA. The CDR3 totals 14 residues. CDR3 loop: CSVEDPRGGNIQYF. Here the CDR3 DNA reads TGCAGCGTTGAAGACCCCAGGGGCGGAAACATTCAGTACTTC.

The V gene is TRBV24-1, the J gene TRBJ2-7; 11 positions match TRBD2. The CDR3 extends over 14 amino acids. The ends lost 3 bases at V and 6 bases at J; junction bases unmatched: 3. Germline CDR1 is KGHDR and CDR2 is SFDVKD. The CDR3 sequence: CATSDPGLAGEQYF. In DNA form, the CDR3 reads TGTGCCACCAGTGATCCTGGACTAGCGGGCGAGCAGTACTTC.

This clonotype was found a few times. The CDR3 loop reads CSARELGPRETQYF. The CDR3 coding sequence is TGCAGTGCTAGAGAACTAGGGCCGAGGGAGACCCAGTACTTC. This chain uses TRBV20-1 with TRBJ2-5; possibly TRBD2 for D (5 bases). Trimming cost V 0 bases and J 5 bases, with 13 bases left between them. There are 14 residues in the CDR3. Germline assignment: CDR1 DFQATT and CDR2 SNEGSKA (reference sequence).

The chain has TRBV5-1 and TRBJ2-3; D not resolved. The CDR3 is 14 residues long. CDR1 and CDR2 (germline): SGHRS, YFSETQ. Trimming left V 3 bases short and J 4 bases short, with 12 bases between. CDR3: CASSSEDRSDTQYF. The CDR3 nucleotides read TGCGCCAGCAGCTCCGAGGACCGTTCAGATACGCAGTATTTT.

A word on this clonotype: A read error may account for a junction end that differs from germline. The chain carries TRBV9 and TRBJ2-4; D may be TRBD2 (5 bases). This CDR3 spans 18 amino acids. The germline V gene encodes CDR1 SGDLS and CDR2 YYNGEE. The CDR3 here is CASSVPFGLTLAKNIRYF. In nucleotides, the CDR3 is TGTGCCAGCAGCGTACCCTTCGGACTTACCCTGGCCAAAAACATTCGGTACTTC. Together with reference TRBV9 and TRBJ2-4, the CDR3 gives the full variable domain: DSGVTQTPKHLITATGQRVTLRCSPRSGDLSVYWYQQSLDQGLQFLIQYYNGEERAKGNILERFSAQQFPDLHSELNLSSLELGDSALYFCASSVPFGLTLAKNIRYFGAGTRLSVL.

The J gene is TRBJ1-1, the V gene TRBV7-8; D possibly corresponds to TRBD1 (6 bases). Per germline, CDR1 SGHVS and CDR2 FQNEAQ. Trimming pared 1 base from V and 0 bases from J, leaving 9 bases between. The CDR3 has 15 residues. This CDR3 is CASSLVGQMNTEAFF. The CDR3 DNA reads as TGTGCCAGCAGCTTAGTGGGACAAATGAACACTGAAGCTTTCTTT.

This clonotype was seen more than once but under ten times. This chain's CDR3 is CSAPTAGRTDTQYF. The CDR3 DNA is TGCAGTGCGCCCACAGCGGGAAGGACAGATACGCAGTATTTT. The chain employs TRBV20-1 and TRBJ2-3, with TRBD2 matching over 7 bases. The V gene's germline CDR1 is DFQATT and CDR2 SNEGSKA (reference sequence). V shed 6 bases and J 3 bases; nucleotides not matched to a gene: 9. The CDR3 has 14 amino acids.